Each of the 10 T cell receptor beta chains below was sequenced from the same sample in a study of blood T cell repertoires in COVID-19. Profiling relied on immunoSEQ multiplex PCR, and the TCRdb table lists in-frame clones only, not all of them. The table lists 120,000 to 150,000 clones, more than 80% of them singletons. The specimen was peripheral blood. The source is an older woman with active COVID-19.

The chain recombines TRBV5-8 with TRBJ2-7, with 9 bases fitting TRBD1. Germline CDR1 reads SGHTS; CDR2 reads YDEGEE. The CDR3 has 15 residues. J was trimmed by 2 bases and V by 4 bases; bases with no gene match: 7. CDR3 sequence (DNA): TGTGCCAGCAGCCCGGGACAGGGATTTGCCTACGAGCAGTACTTC. Translation: CASSPGQGFAYEQYF.

This rearrangement joins TRBV5-6 to TRBJ2-1; 9 bases align to TRBD1. With V trimmed by 6 bases and J by 3 bases, 7 bases remained unmatched. Germline V CDR1 and CDR2: SGHDT, YYEEEE. The CDR3 spans 15 residues. The CDR3 reads CASKQGGQGYNEQFF. CDR3 nucleotides: TGTGCCAGCAAACAAGGGGGACAGGGCTACAATGAGCAGTTCTTC.

The V gene is TRBV7-2, the J gene TRBJ2-1; 10 bases fit TRBD2. Trimming took 6 bases from V and 4 from J; bases not matched to a gene: 6. Germline V gene data show CDR1 as SGHTA and CDR2 as FQGNSA. The CDR3 covers 15 residues. The CDR3 bases are TGTGCCAGCAGAGCTTCTAGCGGGAGTTACAATGAGCAGTTCTTC. This sequence encodes CASRASSGSYNEQFF.

This chain connects TRBV2 to TRBJ2-7; 8 positions agree with TRBD2. The CDR3 extends over 15 amino acids. CDR1 SNHLY and CDR2 FYNNEI come from the germline V gene. V shed 2 bases, J shed 3 bases, and the junction held 6 bases outside the gene matches. CDR3 residues: CASSERLATIYEQYF. CDR3 DNA: TGTGCCAGCAGTGAAAGACTAGCGACTATCTACGAGCAGTACTTC.

The rearrangement links TRBV5-1 to TRBJ2-3; the match to TRBD2 covers 7 bases. V lost 1 base and J lost 3; bases outside the gene matches: 5. The germline V gene has CDR1 SGHRS and CDR2 YFSETQ. CDR3 size: 15 residues. CDR3 DNA sequence: TGCGCCAGCAGCTTGTGGGGCGGGGGAACAGATACGCAGTATTTT. Translating gives CASSLWGGGTDTQYF.

The chain links TRBV18 to TRBJ2-7, with 10 bases lining up with TRBD2. The ends lost 6 bases at V and 7 bases at J; junction bases unmatched: 15. This CDR3 region has 16 residues. Per germline, CDR1 KGHSH and CDR2 LQKENI. CDR3 coding DNA: TGTGCCAGCTCCCCGGTCGGCTCTAGCGGGAGCATGGAGCAGTACTTC. This codes for CASSPVGSSGSMEQYF.

CDR3 protein: CASSTDRLLLHEQYF. CDR3 nucleotide sequence: TGTGCCAGCAGCACGGACAGACTCCTTTTGCACGAGCAGTACTTC. The chain couples TRBV7-9 to TRBJ2-7, with D tentatively TRBD1 (6 bases). V shed 5 bases and J shed 5 bases, with 19 bases lying between them. Germline assignment: CDR1 SEHNR and CDR2 FQNEAQ (reference sequence). The CDR3 consists of 15 residues.

The J gene is TRBJ2-3, the V gene TRBV6-4, with D perhaps matching TRBD1 (6 bases). V lost 2 bases and J lost 1, with 10 bases in between. The CDR3 is 15 amino acids. CDR1 and CDR2 from the germline V gene are MRHNA and SNTAGT. The CDR3 DNA sequence: TGTGCCAGCAGTGACCAGGGGAGAGGCACAGATACGCAGTATTTT. Its translation: CASSDQGRGTDTQYF.

The rearrangement joins TRBV7-8 to TRBJ2-7, with 9 bases that match TRBD2. The length of the CDR3 is 14 residues. Germline V gives CDR1 SGHVS, CDR2 FQNEAQ. The V and J ends lost 4 bases and 9 bases, in that order; junction bases with no gene match: 10. CDR3 bases: TGTGCCAGCAGCTCCGATCCGTTAGCGGGAGTGCAGTACTTC. Its protein is CASSSDPLAGVQYF.

The J gene is TRBJ2-3, the V gene TRBV5-1; 11 bases are shared with TRBD2. The CDR3 totals 17 residues. Germline CDR1 and CDR2: SGHRS and YFSETQ. Losses at the gene ends were 0 bases for V and 2 bases for J; bases not matched to a gene: 5. The CDR3 region is CASSLGPSGRTTDTQYF. The DNA of the CDR3 is TGCGCCAGCAGCTTGGGGCCTAGCGGGAGGACCACAGATACGCAGTATTTT.